These 25 T cell receptor beta chains were all obtained from the same sample, sequenced in a study of blood T cell repertoires in COVID-19. The table came from immunoSEQ multiplex PCR; TCRdb's copy has only in-frame clones and leaves some out. The sample has about 180,000 clones, 88% seen once. Sequenced input: PBMCs or T cells enriched from blood (not recorded which). Receptors originate from a woman under 30 who had recovered from COVID-19.

The chain couples TRBV5-1 to TRBJ2-7; a weak D match, TRBD1 (7 bases). CDR3 length: 14 amino acids. With 3 bases removed from V and 4 bases from J, the gap between germline ends came to 14 bases. Germline assignment: CDR1 SGHRS and CDR2 YFSETQ. In nucleotides, the CDR3 is TGCGCCAGCAGCTCAACAGGGGCGGGGTACGAGCAGTACTTC. Its translation is CASSSTGAGYEQYF.

The rearrangement links TRBV5-1 to TRBJ2-2; the match to TRBD2 covers 7 bases. CDR1 SGHRS and CDR2 YFSETQ come from the germline V gene. Trimming removed 4 bases from V and 1 base from J; junction bases left unmatched: 10. The CDR3 covers 17 residues. CDR3 protein: CASSRGLGGLNTGELFF. The CDR3 DNA reads TGCGCCAGCAGCCGGGGACTGGGAGGGTTGAACACCGGGGAGCTGTTTTTT.

The rearrangement joins TRBV7-8 to TRBJ2-1, with D hard to call. V was clipped by 6 bases and J by 5 bases, with 17 bases between them. Germline V gives CDR1 SGHVS, CDR2 FQNEAQ. The CDR3 loop spans 15 amino acids. Here the CDR3 reads CASSQDSLMDNEQFF. CDR3 nucleotides: TGTGCCAGCAGTCAAGACTCCCTAATGGACAATGAGCAGTTCTTC.

The chain employs TRBV25-1 and TRBJ2-1; possible D gene TRBD2, 7 bases. CDR1 is MGHDK and CDR2 is SYGVNS in the germline V gene. This CDR3 contains 16 residues. The ends were cut back, 7 bases at V and 0 bases at J, with 16 bases in the middle. DNA of the CDR3: TGTGCCAGCATGGGCGGGGGCGCTAGCTCCTACAATGAGCAGTTCTTC. Translating it yields CASMGGGASSYNEQFF.

The chain links TRBV28 to TRBJ1-2; 7 nucleotides align to TRBD1. Trimming took 2 bases from V and 4 from J; bases not matched to a gene: 7. Germline lookup yields CDR1 MDHEN and CDR2 SYDVKM. CDR3 length: 15 amino acids. The CDR3 coding sequence is TGTGCCAGCAGTTTAATGGCAGGGGGTGTCTATGGCTACACCTTC. Translating it yields CASSLMAGGVYGYTF.

V and J are TRBV2 and TRBJ1-2; D might be TRBD1 (5 bases). The length of the CDR3 is 13 residues. The germline V gene has CDR1 SNHLY and CDR2 FYNNEI. Trimming removed 4 bases from V and 7 bases from J, with 13 bases in between. Here the CDR3 DNA reads TGTGCCAGCAGTGTTGTCGCCGGGGGTGGCTACACCTTC. Its protein product is CASSVVAGGGYTF.

The rearrangement uses TRBV19 and TRBJ2-1, with 9 bases that match TRBD2. Per the germline V gene, CDR1 is LNHDA and CDR2 is SQIVND (reference sequence). This CDR3 contains 19 residues. With V trimmed by 3 bases and J by 5 bases, 17 bases remained unmatched. CDR3 coding DNA: TGTGCCAGTAGTATCATAGGACTGGCGGGAGGGCCGGGGGACAATGAGCAGTTCTTC. Amino acids: CASSIIGLAGGPGDNEQFF.

V gene TRBV4-2 combines with J gene TRBJ2-3, with D maybe TRBD2 (5 bases). V dropped 5 bases and J dropped 0 bases, with 21 bases sitting between them. This CDR3 has 18 amino acids. Looked up from germline, CDR1 is LGHNA and CDR2 is YNFKEQ. CDR3 protein: CASSGIWELDLSTDTQYF. In nucleotides, the CDR3 is TGTGCCAGCAGCGGGATATGGGAGTTAGACTTAAGCACAGATACGCAGTATTTT.

The V call is TRBV10-1, the J call TRBJ1-2; D remains ambiguous. Germline CDR1 and CDR2: WNHNN and SYGVQD (reference sequence). This CDR3 comprises 13 residues. The germline V and J ends were trimmed by 0 bases and 4 bases, with 6 bases remaining between them. CDR3 nucleotide sequence: TGCGCCAGCAGTGAGTCCCCCGTCTATGGCTACACCTTC. Translated, it gives CASSESPVYGYTF.

The chain uses TRBV10-1 and TRBJ2-5, with TRBD2 identical over 9 bases. CDR1 and CDR2 from the germline V gene are WNHNN and SYGVQD (reference sequence). After removal of 2 bases from V and 5 bases from J, the junction contained 9 bases not matched to a gene. This CDR3 has 16 residues. The CDR3 bases are TGCGCCAGCAGTGAGGAACGGCGGGGGGGCCTTGAGACCCAGTACTTC. Amino acids: CASSEERRGGLETQYF.

This clone has just one count. The chain employs TRBV28 and TRBJ1-4; 7 positions agree with TRBD1. The V and J ends lost 5 bases and 8 bases, in that order; junction bases with no gene match: 8. The CDR3 covers 14 residues. Germline loops: CDR1 MDHEN, CDR2 SYDVKM. CDR3 DNA: TGTGCCAGCAGTCTTGACAGGGTAGGCGAAAAACTGTTTTTT. This translates into CASSLDRVGEKLFF.

This chain uses TRBV9 with TRBJ2-2; TRBD1 aligns across 9 bases. The CDR3 has 16 residues. The J segment lost 7 bases and the V segment lost 7 bases, leaving 14 bases of the junction unmatched. Germline CDR1 reads SGDLS; CDR2 reads YYNGEE. The CDR3 nucleotides are TGTGCCAGCGCCGGGACAGGGAATGACCTTAACGGGGAGCTGTTTTTT. Encoded protein: CASAGTGNDLNGELFF.

The chain combines TRBV28 with TRBJ2-7; 8 bases fit TRBD1. The V gene's germline CDR1 is MDHEN and CDR2 SYDVKM. The CDR3 covers 14 residues. V shed 2 bases, J shed 2 bases, and the junction held 2 bases outside the gene matches. CDR3 nucleotides: TGTGCCAGCAGTTTAAGGGACAGGACCTACGAGCAGTACTTC. Translated, it gives CASSLRDRTYEQYF.

This sequence joins TRBV5-1 and TRBJ2-2; tentatively, D is TRBD1 (5 bases). The CDR3 extends over 15 amino acids. V shed 0 bases and J shed 3 bases, with 9 bases lying between them. Germline lookup yields CDR1 SGHRS and CDR2 YFSETQ. CDR3 protein: CASSLEGPHTGELFF. The CDR3 DNA is TGCGCCAGCAGCTTGGAGGGGCCCCACACCGGGGAGCTGTTTTTT.

This chain connects TRBV11-2 to TRBJ2-5; perhaps TRBD2 as D (6 bases). The CDR3 contains 15 residues. Looked up from germline, CDR1 is SGHAT and CDR2 is FQNNGV. Trimming left V 0 bases short and J 1 base short, with 9 bases between. The CDR3 spells CASSLEGGAQETQYF. CDR3 bases: TGTGCCAGCAGCTTAGAGGGCGGGGCCCAAGAGACCCAGTACTTC.

This chain connects TRBV3-1 (or the pseudogene TRBV3-2) to TRBJ2-1; no clear D. This CDR3 region has 14 residues. CDR1 and CDR2 from the germline V gene are LGHDT and YNNKEL (reference sequence). V was shortened by 4 bases and J by 4 bases, with 11 bases between the two germline ends. In nucleotides, the CDR3 is TGTGCCAGCAGCCCATTCTACTTGTACAATGAGCAGTTCTTC. Its translation is CASSPFYLYNEQFF.

This chain connects TRBV28 to TRBJ2-3, with TRBD2 identical over 8 bases. The CDR3 has 16 amino acids. Germline trimming cut 6 bases from V and 5 bases from J; bases unmatched to any gene: 13. CDR1 is MDHEN and CDR2 is SYDVKM in the germline V gene. The CDR3 loop reads CASSLPGGGTLDTQYF. CDR3 DNA: TGTGCCAGCAGCCTCCCCGGGGGGGGCACGTTAGATACGCAGTATTTT.

V is TRBV6-4 and J is TRBJ2-3; TRBD2 matches 11 bases. Germline trimming cut 5 bases from V and 1 base from J; bases unmatched to any gene: 5. The CDR3 is 16 amino acids. Germline V gene data show CDR1 as MRHNA and CDR2 as SNTAGT. The CDR3 loop reads CASSHLAGGRTDTQYF. In nucleotides, the CDR3 is TGTGCCAGCAGTCATCTAGCGGGAGGTCGCACAGATACGCAGTATTTT.

The chain couples TRBV7-2 to TRBJ2-7; 8 nucleotides match TRBD2. Germline trimming cut 4 bases from V and 4 bases from J; bases unmatched to any gene: 9. Germline V gives CDR1 SGHTA, CDR2 FQGNSA. The length of the CDR3 is 15 residues. For the CDR3, the DNA is TGTGCCAGCAGCTCCACTAGCGGAGTTGGGTACGAGCAGTACTTC. It translates to CASSSTSGVGYEQYF.

The V gene is TRBV30, the J gene TRBJ2-7; a weak D match, TRBD2 (5 bases). This CDR3 comprises 17 residues. Germline lookup yields CDR1 GTSNPN and CDR2 SVGIG (reference sequence). Trimming took off 2 bases at V and 5 bases at J, with 25 bases between the two ends. CDR3 bases: TGTGCCTGGAGTAGTGGATGGGTTTCAGGACGGCGGGACGAGCAGTACTTC. This translates into CAWSSGWVSGRRDEQYF. Drawing the rest from reference TRBV30 and TRBJ2-7, the complete variable domain is SQTIHQWPATLVQPVGSPLSLECTVEGTSNPNLYWYRQAAGRGLQLLFYSVGIGQISSEVPQNLSASRPQDRQFILSSKKLLLSDSGFYLCAWSSGWVSGRRDEQYFGPGTRLTVT.

This chain joins TRBV25-1 and TRBJ2-7; D ambiguous. Germline V CDR1 and CDR2: MGHDK, SYGVNS. V lost 5 bases and J lost 7, with 9 bases in between. The CDR3 loop spans 11 amino acids. The CDR3 spells CASSNPTEQYF. The DNA of the CDR3 is TGTGCCAGCAGTAATCCGACAGAGCAGTACTTC.

This clone appeared once. The chain joins TRBV7-2 to TRBJ1-5, with a tentative D call TRBD1 (5 bases). The length of the CDR3 is 13 residues. Looked up from germline, CDR1 is SGHTA and CDR2 is FQGNSA. The V gene lost 1 base and the J gene lost 7 bases, with 8 bases spanning the gap. Written as DNA, the CDR3 is TGTGCCAGCAGCTTAGAGCGGGACCAGCCCCAGCATTTT. Translated, it gives CASSLERDQPQHF. Full variable domain (remainder filled in from reference TRBV7-2 and TRBJ1-5): GAGVSQSPSNKVTEKGKDVELRCDPISGHTALYWYRQSLGQGLEFLIYFQGNSAPDKSGLPSDRFSAERTGGSVSTLTIQRTQQEDSAVYLCASSLERDQPQHFGDGTRLSIL.

The chain joins TRBV3-1 (or the pseudogene TRBV3-2) to TRBJ2-7, with D possibly matching TRBD1 (7 bases). V lost 3 bases, J lost 6 bases, and 15 bases lay in between. CDR1 is LGHDT, CDR2 YNNKEL, per germline (reference sequence). This CDR3 spans 14 amino acids. The CDR3 here is CASSHQGGTREQYF. The CDR3 nucleotides read TGTGCCAGCAGCCACCAGGGGGGTACGCGCGAGCAGTACTTC.

The V gene is TRBV12-5, the J gene TRBJ1-2, with D possibly matching TRBD1 (5 bases). V shed 0 bases and J shed 0 bases, with 14 bases lying between them. Germline V gene lookup returns CDR1 LGHNT and CDR2 FRNRAP. The CDR3 runs to 17 residues. In DNA form, the CDR3 reads TGTGCTAGTGGTTTGGTACTTGGGGGGAGGGCTAACTATGGCTACACCTTC. This translates into CASGLVLGGRANYGYTF.

The chain uses TRBV11-2 and TRBJ2-7; 7 bases fit TRBD1. From germline, CDR1 is SGHAT and CDR2 FQNNGV. V was pared by 6 bases and J by 4 bases, with 6 bases of the junction left unmatched. There are 13 residues in the CDR3. For the CDR3, the DNA is TGTGCCAGCAGACAAACAGGGGCATACGAGCAGTACTTC. This sequence encodes CASRQTGAYEQYF.